Below, one T cell receptor beta chain is given with its context. These data are taken from a study of blood T cell repertoires in COVID-19. Study as a whole: Spain, Italy and the United States supplied samples that represented acute and convalescent COVID-19. T cells, B-cell-depleted T cells, or PBMCs supplied cDNA or gDNA.

The authors' processing: Amplification with reference gene primers provided the estimates of nucleated cell counts. Measured with immunoSEQ multiplex PCR; TCRdb has only the in-frame clones, and not every one. V, J and clone size are taken as reported in that table, and D and trimming were inferred from the DNA itself. The repertoire holds about 54,000 clones, with about nine tenths as singletons. Germline values: CDR1 MNHEY, CDR2 SVGAGI. The CDR3 length is 15 residues. The ends were cut back, 5 bases at V and 1 base at J, with 14 bases in the middle. The clonotype originates from a human donor in a cohort sampled during active COVID-19. V and J are TRBV6-5 and TRBJ1-1; possible D gene TRBD1, 6 bases. Material: peripheral blood. CDR3 in amino acids: CASSTGSRGNTEAFF. CDR3 DNA: TGTGCCAGCAGTACAGGGTCAAGGGGGAACACTGAAGCTTTCTTT.